The sequence of this T cell receptor (beta chain) was determined in a study of ipilimumab plus nivolumab after autologous stem cell transplantation. Turning to the study itself: Median doses per patient: four or five ipilimumab, about eight nivolumab. The myeloma cohort included high-risk transplant-naive patients and patients relapsing within 3 years of a first autologous transplant. Findings and limits, study-wide: TCR repertoire, Treg phenotype and gut microbiota reportedly support more study of this approach.

The CDR3 consists of 16 residues. The ends lost 5 bases at V and 4 bases at J; junction bases unmatched: 13. Germline-derived CDR1 and CDR2 are PRHDT and FYEKMQ (reference sequence). Checkpoint therapy with ipilimumab 1 mg/kg began 14 to 28 days after transplant. Repertoires were generated with immunoSEQ multiplex PCR, while TCRdb's copy carries only in-frame clones and drops some. The repertoire includes 40,000 to 45,000 clones, 92% of them detected once, and over 0.85% sits in the top ten. As for this clone: Its antigen is as yet unknown.

This specimen was PBMCs, taken in a trial of ipilimumab plus nivolumab as post-transplant consolidation. The chain joins TRBV13 to TRBJ2-7; 8 positions agree with TRBD1. This receptor was taken from a male donor with multiple myeloma. CDR3 protein: CASSQRPSGGMYEQYF. The CDR3 bases are TGTGCCAGCAGCCAGCGTCCGTCAGGGGGCATGTACGAGCAGTACTTC.